A selection of T cell receptor beta chains follows, all from one sample in a study of blood T cell repertoires in COVID-19. TCRdb's copy holds only in-frame clones and misses some; the assay was immunoSEQ multiplex PCR. The sample contains 220,000 or so clones, about 84% of which appear only once. The sequenced material came from PBMCs or T cells enriched from blood (not recorded which). These receptors all come from a woman aged 45-60 years who had recovered from COVID-19. Both conserved end residues are part of each CDR3. The D gene is left open where the match is weak. Some rows have no size entry. The others give once, few or many, or a class for an expanded clone.

TRBV7-9,.,TRBD2,CASSLYGGRANEQFF
TRBV20-1,.,.,CSAYDSDGYTF
TRBV12-3/TRBV12-4,.,.,CASSPYLNQPQHF
TRBV4-1,.,TRBD1,CASSQEDRAQETQYF
TRBV29-1,.,TRBD1,CSVGQGAGETQYF
TRBV18,.,TRBD1,CASSQQGDYGYTF
TRBV28,few,.,CASSSTDYGYTF
TRBV7-3,.,.,CASSLGKFYEQYF
TRBV11-3,.,TRBD1,CASSQGGDGYTF
TRBV7-2,.,.,CATAYQGNTEAFF
TRBV29-1,.,.,CSVEGAGAEAFF
TRBV4-1,few,.,CASSQVAGRLTDTQYF
TRBV4-1,.,.,CASSQLPGVPGELFF
TRBV24-1,.,TRBD1,CATSDQRTGSTGYTF
TRBV27,.,.,CASSFGVAYGYTF
TRBV28,once,.,CASSLGFLETQYF
TRBV12-5,.,.,CASAPSGRTDTQYF
TRBV19,.,.,CATQVGARNTEAFF
TRBV19,.,TRBD2,CASRPLTSEIYNEQFF
TRBV30,.,.,CAWTFGGDRGYTF
TRBV9,.,.,CASSRETGDTEAFF
TRBV2,.,.,CASGRDGGGANVLTF
TRBV27,.,.,CASSSQGWGLSNTEAFF
TRBV20-1,.,TRBD2,CSASREGPAGELFF
TRBV18,.,.,CASSRDRETQYF
TRBV30,.,.,CAWSGEVVLQPQHF
TRBV4-1,.,.,CASLGEREAFF
TRBV18,few,.,CASSPGTGSDTQYF